The 21 T cell receptor beta chains presented below share a single source sample, sequenced in a study of T cell changes during pregnancy in multiple sclerosis. Clones were read by immunoSEQ multiplex PCR, and TCRdb kept only the in-frame ones, dropping some. The sample carries about 73,000 clones, around 90% recorded once. The sample here was peripheral blood, taken in the second trimester of pregnancy. The receptor source for this set is a female donor in good health, enrolled as a control in a pregnancy study.

This clone has just one count. V and J are TRBV30 and TRBJ2-1, with TRBD1 as a possible D gene (6 bases). Trimming left V 1 base short and J 5 bases short, with 15 bases between. This CDR3 has 15 residues. CDR1 is GTSNPN and CDR2 is SVGIG in the germline V gene (reference sequence). The CDR3: CAWSAQGSVHNEQFF. In DNA, the CDR3 is TGTGCCTGGAGTGCTCAGGGGAGCGTCCACAATGAGCAGTTCTTC.

This chain uses TRBV5-4 with TRBJ1-3; D possibly corresponds to TRBD1 (6 bases). The CDR3 spans 15 residues. Germline lookup yields CDR1 SGHNT and CDR2 YYREEE (reference sequence). Trimming shortened V by 3 bases and J by 3 bases, and 13 bases separated the two germline ends. The CDR3 protein is CASSSPTGFGNTIYF. In DNA, the CDR3 is TGTGCCAGCAGCTCACCCACAGGGTTTGGAAACACCATATATTTT.

V usage is TRBV5-6 and J usage is TRBJ1-3; 7 positions agree with TRBD1. This CDR3 has 15 amino acids. V trimming: 0 bases; J trimming: 3 bases; junction bases outside the gene matches: 3. The V gene's germline CDR1 is SGHDT and CDR2 YYEEEE. CDR3 region: CASSLGNRGGNTIYF. CDR3 nucleotides: TGTGCCAGCAGCTTGGGGAACAGGGGTGGAAACACCATATATTTT.

This chain uses TRBV4-3 with TRBJ2-1; weak D call: TRBD2 (5 bases). This CDR3 comprises 16 residues. The germline V and J ends were trimmed by 0 bases and 3 bases, with 12 bases remaining between them. Per germline, CDR1 LGHNA and CDR2 YSLEER. CDR3 residues: CASSQDRGRSYNEQFF. DNA of the CDR3: TGCGCCAGCAGCCAAGACCGAGGGAGAAGCTACAATGAGCAGTTCTTC.

This chain joins TRBV15 and TRBJ1-1, with 9 bases matching TRBD1. This CDR3 region has 13 residues. The V gene's germline CDR1 is LNHNV and CDR2 YYDKDF (reference sequence). The ends lost 3 bases at V and 4 bases at J; junction bases unmatched: 0. The CDR3 is CATSRTGGTEAFF. CDR3 sequence (DNA): TGTGCCACCAGCAGGACAGGGGGCACTGAAGCTTTCTTT.

The chain couples TRBV7-9 to TRBJ2-7; 7 bases map to TRBD1. CDR1 is SEHNR, CDR2 FQNEAQ, per germline (reference sequence). The CDR3 is made up of 13 amino acids. V trimming: 7 bases; J trimming: 0 bases; junction bases outside the gene matches: 3. The CDR3 sequence is CASIDRDSYEQYF. The DNA for the CDR3 is TGTGCCAGCATCGACAGGGACTCCTACGAGCAGTACTTC.

The CDR3 nucleotides are TGTGCCAGCAGCCTGCAGGCTTACGAGCAGTACTTC. Its protein product is CASSLQAYEQYF. V is TRBV5-6 and J is TRBJ2-7; D unresolved. The CDR3 is made up of 12 amino acids. The germline CDR1 and CDR2 sequences are SGHDT and YYEEEE. The ends were cut back, 4 bases at V and 4 bases at J, with 9 bases in the middle.

This chain links TRBV15 with TRBJ2-2; D remains unclear. CDR1 LNHNV and CDR2 YYDKDF come from the germline V gene (reference sequence). This CDR3 has 13 residues. The V gene lost 4 bases and the J gene lost 8 bases, with 11 bases spanning the gap. The CDR3 nucleotides are TGTGCCACCAGCATCGGTGGAGCGGGGGAGCTGTTTTTT. Amino acids: CATSIGGAGELFF. The full variable domain, completed using reference TRBV15 and TRBJ2-2, is DAMVIQNPRYQVTQFGKPVTLSCSQTLNHNVMYWYQQKSSQAPKLLFHYYDKDFNNEADTPDNFQSRRPNTSFCFLDIRSPGLGDTAMYLCATSIGGAGELFFGEGSRLTVL.

CDR3 in amino acids: CASSLGRDLGNTIYF. The CDR3 DNA is TGTGCCAGCAGCTTGGGCCGGGACTTAGGAAACACCATATATTTT. The chain couples TRBV5-8 to TRBJ1-3; perhaps TRBD1 as D (5 bases). Germline V gene data show CDR1 as SGHTS and CDR2 as YDEGEE. This CDR3 has 15 residues. Trimming left V 0 bases short and J 4 bases short, with 11 bases between.

The gene calls are TRBV28 and TRBJ1-2; 9 nucleotides match TRBD1. Germline-derived CDR1 and CDR2 are MDHEN and SYDVKM. CDR3 length: 13 amino acids. The trim removed 10 bases at V and 7 bases at J, leaving 10 bases unmatched. This CDR3 is CATSEGTGFGYTF. The CDR3, as DNA: TGTGCCACGAGTGAGGGGACAGGGTTTGGCTACACCTTC.

V usage is TRBV4-3 and J usage is TRBJ1-5; maybe TRBD1 (5 bases). Germline CDR1 LGHNA, CDR2 YSLEER. CDR3 length: 16 amino acids. V lost 0 bases, J lost 4 bases, and 13 bases lay in between. The CDR3 sequence is CASSQDLGVPNQPQHF. CDR3 DNA: TGCGCCAGCAGCCAAGATCTAGGGGTCCCTAATCAGCCCCAGCATTTT.

The chain uses TRBV4-1 and TRBJ1-1, with no clear D. V was trimmed by 0 bases and J by 4 bases, leaving 6 bases between them. CDR1 and CDR2 from the germline V gene are MGHRA and YSYEKL. This CDR3 has 13 residues. This CDR3 reads CASSQDSSTEAFF. CDR3 nucleotide sequence: TGCGCCAGCAGCCAAGATAGTAGCACTGAAGCTTTCTTT.

The V call is TRBV10-3, the J call TRBJ1-2; 7 positions agree with TRBD1. The J segment lost 6 bases and the V segment lost 6 bases, leaving 7 bases of the junction unmatched. The germline V gene encodes CDR1 ENHRY and CDR2 SYGVKD. This CDR3 has 13 amino acids. CDR3 in DNA: TGTGCCATCAGACCCGGGACAGAAGATGGCTACACCTTC. Its translation is CAIRPGTEDGYTF.

This chain joins TRBV30 and TRBJ1-4; D is perhaps TRBD1 (6 bases). The CDR3 contains 14 residues. The germline gives CDR1 GTSNPN, CDR2 SVGIG (reference sequence). V gave up 2 bases and J gave up 7 bases, with 14 bases separating them. In DNA, the CDR3 is TGTGCCTGGAGTTTGGGGGGGGCTGGTGAAAAACTGTTTTTT. Its protein product is CAWSLGGAGEKLFF.

Written as DNA, the CDR3 is TGTGCCAGCAGCTTAAAAGCGGGGGGCCGCGTGGGCACCGGGGAGCTGTTTTTT. Its translation is CASSLKAGGRVGTGELFF. The V gene is TRBV7-3, the J gene TRBJ2-2, with TRBD2 identical over 9 bases. This CDR3 contains 18 residues. Unmatched junction bases numbered 10, after V lost 1 base and J lost 4 bases. Germline CDR1 and CDR2: SGHTA and FQGTGA.

This rearrangement joins TRBV7-9 to TRBJ2-1; TRBD2 is a possible D gene (5 bases). CDR1 SEHNR and CDR2 FQNEAQ come from the germline V gene (reference sequence). V gave up 5 bases and J gave up 3 bases, with 14 bases separating them. The CDR3 length is 15 residues. This CDR3 is CASSPSASSYNEQFF. DNA for the CDR3: TGTGCCAGCAGCCCCTCGGCTAGCAGCTACAATGAGCAGTTCTTC.

The CDR3 reads CASSLPGTEHYEQYF. In DNA, the CDR3 is TGTGCCAGCAGCTTGCCCGGGACAGAGCACTACGAGCAGTACTTC. V usage is TRBV5-6 and J usage is TRBJ2-7; 7 positions agree with TRBD1. Germline assignment: CDR1 SGHDT and CDR2 YYEEEE. This CDR3 region has 15 residues. The J segment lost 3 bases and the V segment lost 1 base, leaving 7 bases of the junction unmatched.

This chain joins TRBV28 and TRBJ2-3; 7 bases agree with TRBD1. J gave up 5 bases and V 7 bases, and 12 bases lay outside the gene matches. Germline V gene sequence: CDR1 MDHEN, CDR2 SYDVKM. This CDR3 is 15 amino acids long. CDR3 DNA: TGTGCCAGCACCTCCCGGGACAGTTGGGGAGATACGCAGTATTTT. This codes for CASTSRDSWGDTQYF.

The chain links TRBV5-1 to TRBJ1-5; D is unclear. The germline V gene has CDR1 SGHRS and CDR2 YFSETQ. The CDR3 covers 14 residues. Trimming shortened V by 0 bases and J by 3 bases, and 7 bases separated the two germline ends. For the CDR3, the DNA is TGCGCCAGCAGCTTGGGAGGGAACAATCAGCCCCAGCATTTT. This sequence encodes CASSLGGNNQPQHF.

The gene calls are TRBV10-1 and TRBJ2-7; 7 bases agree with TRBD2. The CDR3 has 16 residues. Germline V gives CDR1 WNHNN, CDR2 SYGVQD (reference sequence). Unmatched junction bases numbered 13, after V lost 5 bases and J lost 3 bases. The DNA for the CDR3 is TGCGCCAGCAGTACCGACGGGAGGACCAATTTCTACGAGCAGTACTTC. Amino acids: CASSTDGRTNFYEQYF.

V and J are TRBV6-6 and TRBJ1-2; a weak D match, TRBD1 (5 bases). CDR3 size: 14 residues. Trimming cost V 6 bases and J 8 bases, with 19 bases left between them. CDR1 and CDR2 (germline): MNHNY, SVGAGI (reference sequence). CDR3 bases: TGTGCCAGCAGCAGGGTACCGTCGATCGGGGGCTACACCTTC. Amino acid sequence: CASSRVPSIGGYTF.